What follows describes a single T cell receptor beta chain. Its specificity is not known. Germline is not matched at one junction end, which may reflect a read error. The data stem from a study of T-cell memory formation after mild COVID-19. Study-wide results and caveats: Clones that contracted from day 15 to 85 were balanced CD4/CD8, while later expanders leaned CD4+.

Germline assignment: CDR1 MNHEY and CDR2 SVGAGI. CDR3 length equals 14 residues. From 5'RACE with constant-segment primers came TCR alpha and TCR beta cDNA libraries that carried sample barcodes and UMIs. TCRdb passed the 5' RACE reads through MiXCR, listing each CDR3 protein once. Of under 300,000 distinct CDR3 sequences detected, roughly 15% appear once; the ten largest clones hold roughly 23%. The sequence derives from a young man who had mild COVID-19 (a few samples of this study predate the infection). Cell type and time point are not known. The chain recombines TRBV6-5 with TRBJ2-1; D is perhaps TRBD2 (6 bases). The sequenced sample consisted of PBMCs or a T cell subset sorted from them (not recorded which). The CDR3 is CASSFANPGLERVF. The CDR3, as DNA: TGTGCCAGCAGTTTCGCAAATCCGGGCCTCGAGCGGGTCTTC.